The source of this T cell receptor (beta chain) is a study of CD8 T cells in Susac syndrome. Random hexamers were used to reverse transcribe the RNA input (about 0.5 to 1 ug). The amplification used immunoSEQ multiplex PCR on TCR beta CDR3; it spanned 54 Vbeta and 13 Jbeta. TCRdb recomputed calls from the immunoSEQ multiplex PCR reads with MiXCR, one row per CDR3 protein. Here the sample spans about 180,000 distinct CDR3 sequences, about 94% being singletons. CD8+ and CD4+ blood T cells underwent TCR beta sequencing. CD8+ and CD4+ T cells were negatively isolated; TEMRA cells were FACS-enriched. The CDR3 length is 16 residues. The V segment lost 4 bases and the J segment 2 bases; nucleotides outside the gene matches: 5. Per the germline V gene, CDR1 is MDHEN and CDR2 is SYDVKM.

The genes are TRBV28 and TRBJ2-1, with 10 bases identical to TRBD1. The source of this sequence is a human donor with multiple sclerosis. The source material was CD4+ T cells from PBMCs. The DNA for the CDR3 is TGTGCCAGCAGTTCCCCGGGACAGGGGACCTACAATGAGCAGTTCTTC. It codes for CASSSPGQGTYNEQFF.